The entry that follows covers one TCR beta chain sequence. The sample is drawn from a study of blood T cell repertoires in COVID-19. Study-wide background: Some COVID-19 samples were acute and others convalescent; all came from the United States, Italy and Spain. T cells, B-cell-depleted T cells, or PBMCs provided the cDNA or gDNA that served as material.

Measured with immunoSEQ multiplex PCR; TCRdb has only the in-frame clones, and not every one. The data contain about 64,000 clones, 80% to 85% of them seen just once; the ten biggest clones take up 10% to 15%. The length of the CDR3 is 19 residues. Sequencing was done on a sample of peripheral blood. The chain recombines TRBV21-1 with TRBJ2-1; the tabulated D call, TRBD2, remains unverified against the DNA. TRBV21-1 is deemed a pseudogene. This sequence was found in a human donor in a cohort sampled during active COVID-19. CDR3 sequence: CASSKGTGTKTSSYNEQFF. The CDR3, as DNA: TGTGCCAGCAGCAAGGGTACCGGGACTAAAACAAGCTCCTACAATGAGCAGTTCTTC.